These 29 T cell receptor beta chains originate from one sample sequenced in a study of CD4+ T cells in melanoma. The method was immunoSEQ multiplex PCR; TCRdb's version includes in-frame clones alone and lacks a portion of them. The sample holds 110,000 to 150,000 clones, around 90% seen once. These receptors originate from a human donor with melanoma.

CDR3 DNA sequence: TGTGCCACGCGAGTGGGGGATCGTGGCTACACCTTC. This encodes CATRVGDRGYTF. The chain uses TRBV6-6 and TRBJ1-2; a possible D gene is TRBD1 (5 bases). Between the trimmed V and J ends, which lost 10 bases and 7 bases, there was a span of 16 bases. The CDR3 sequence is 12 residues long. CDR1 is MNHNY, CDR2 SVGAGI, per germline (reference sequence).

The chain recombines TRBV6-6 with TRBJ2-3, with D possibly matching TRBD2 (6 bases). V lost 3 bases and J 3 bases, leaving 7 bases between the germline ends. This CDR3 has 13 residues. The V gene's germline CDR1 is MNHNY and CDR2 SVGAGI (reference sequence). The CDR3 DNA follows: TGTGCCAGCAGTTATGGGGGGACAGATACGCAGTATTTT. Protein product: CASSYGGTDTQYF.

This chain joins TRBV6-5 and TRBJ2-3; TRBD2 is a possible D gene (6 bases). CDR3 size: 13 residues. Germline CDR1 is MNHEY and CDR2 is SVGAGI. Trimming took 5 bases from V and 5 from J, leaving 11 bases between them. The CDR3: CASSPPSVDTQYF. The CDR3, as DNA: TGTGCCAGCAGTCCCCCTAGCGTAGATACGCAGTATTTT.

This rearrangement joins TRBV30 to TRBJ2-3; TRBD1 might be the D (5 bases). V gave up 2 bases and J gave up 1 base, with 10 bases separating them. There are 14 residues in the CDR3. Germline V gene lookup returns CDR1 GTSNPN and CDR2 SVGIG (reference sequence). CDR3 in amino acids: CAWSTRAGTDTQYF. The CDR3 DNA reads TGTGCCTGGAGTACCAGGGCGGGCACAGATACGCAGTATTTT.

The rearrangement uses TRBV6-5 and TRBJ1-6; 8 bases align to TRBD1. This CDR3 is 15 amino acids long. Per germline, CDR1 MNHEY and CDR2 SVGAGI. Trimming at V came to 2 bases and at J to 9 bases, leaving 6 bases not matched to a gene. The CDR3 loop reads CASSYATGDGSPLHF. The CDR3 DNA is TGTGCCAGCAGTTACGCGACAGGGGATGGTTCACCCCTCCACTTT.

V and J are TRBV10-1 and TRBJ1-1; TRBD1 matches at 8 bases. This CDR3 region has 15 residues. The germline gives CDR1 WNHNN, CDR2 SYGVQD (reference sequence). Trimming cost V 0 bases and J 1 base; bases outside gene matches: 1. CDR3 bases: TGCGCCAGCAGTGAGTCGGGGACAGGGAACACTGAAGCTTTCTTT. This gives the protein CASSESGTGNTEAFF.

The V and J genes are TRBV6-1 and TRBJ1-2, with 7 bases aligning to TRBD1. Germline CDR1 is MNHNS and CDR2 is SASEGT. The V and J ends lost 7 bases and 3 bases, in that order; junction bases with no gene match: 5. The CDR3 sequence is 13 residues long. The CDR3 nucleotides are TGTGCCAGCATTACGGGACAGTACTATGGCTACACCTTC. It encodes CASITGQYYGYTF.

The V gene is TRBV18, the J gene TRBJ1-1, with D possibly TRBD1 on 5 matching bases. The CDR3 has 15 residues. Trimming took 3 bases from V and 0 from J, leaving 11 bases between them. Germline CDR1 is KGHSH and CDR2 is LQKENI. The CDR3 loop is CASSPPGGVNTEAFF. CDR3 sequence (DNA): TGTGCCAGCTCACCCCCTGGAGGGGTGAACACTGAAGCTTTCTTT.

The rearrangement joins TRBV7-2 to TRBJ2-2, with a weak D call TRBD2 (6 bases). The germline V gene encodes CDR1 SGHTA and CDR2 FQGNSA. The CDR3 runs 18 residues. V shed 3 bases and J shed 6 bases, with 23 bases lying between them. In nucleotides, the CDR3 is TGTGCCAGCAGCTTGCAAATTGGACTTAGCGGAGGCGCCGGGGAGCTGTTTTTT. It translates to CASSLQIGLSGGAGELFF.

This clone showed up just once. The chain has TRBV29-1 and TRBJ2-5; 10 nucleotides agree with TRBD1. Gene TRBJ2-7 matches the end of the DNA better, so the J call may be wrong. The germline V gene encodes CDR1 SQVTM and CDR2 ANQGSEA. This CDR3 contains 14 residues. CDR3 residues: CSVAGTGDTYEQYF. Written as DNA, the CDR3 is TGCAGCGTTGCCGGGACAGGGGATACGTACGAGCAGTACTTC.

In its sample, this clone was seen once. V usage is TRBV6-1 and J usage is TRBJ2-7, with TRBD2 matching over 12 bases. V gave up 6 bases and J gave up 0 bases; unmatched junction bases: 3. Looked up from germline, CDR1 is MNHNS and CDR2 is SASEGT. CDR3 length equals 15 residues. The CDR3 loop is CASRAGLAGSYEQYF. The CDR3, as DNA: TGTGCCAGCAGGGCGGGACTAGCGGGCTCCTACGAGCAGTACTTC.

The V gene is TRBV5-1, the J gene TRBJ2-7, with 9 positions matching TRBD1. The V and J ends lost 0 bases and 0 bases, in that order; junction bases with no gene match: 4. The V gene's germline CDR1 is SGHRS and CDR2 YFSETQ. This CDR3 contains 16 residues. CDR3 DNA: TGCGCCAGCAGCTTGGGCACGACAGGGGGCTCCTACGAGCAGTACTTC. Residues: CASSLGTTGGSYEQYF.

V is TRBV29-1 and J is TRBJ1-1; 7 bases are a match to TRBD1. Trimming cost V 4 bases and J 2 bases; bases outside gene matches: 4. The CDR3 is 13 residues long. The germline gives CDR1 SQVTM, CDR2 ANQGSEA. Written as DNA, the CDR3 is TGCAGCGTTGTAGGGGGCGTAAACACTGAAGCTTTCTTT. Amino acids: CSVVGGVNTEAFF.

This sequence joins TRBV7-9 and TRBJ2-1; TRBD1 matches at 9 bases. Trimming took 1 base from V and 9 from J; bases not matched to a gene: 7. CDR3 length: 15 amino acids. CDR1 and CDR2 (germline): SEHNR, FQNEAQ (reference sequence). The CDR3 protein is CASSLGGTGFPEQFF. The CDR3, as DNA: TGTGCCAGCAGCTTAGGGGGGACAGGGTTTCCTGAGCAGTTCTTC.

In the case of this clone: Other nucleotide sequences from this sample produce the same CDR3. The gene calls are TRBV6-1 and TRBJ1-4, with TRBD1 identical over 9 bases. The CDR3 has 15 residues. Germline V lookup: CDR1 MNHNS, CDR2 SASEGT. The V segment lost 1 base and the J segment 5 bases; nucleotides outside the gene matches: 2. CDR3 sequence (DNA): TGTGCCAGCAGTGAAGAAGGGACAGGGAATGAAAAACTGTTTTTT. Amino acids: CASSEEGTGNEKLFF.

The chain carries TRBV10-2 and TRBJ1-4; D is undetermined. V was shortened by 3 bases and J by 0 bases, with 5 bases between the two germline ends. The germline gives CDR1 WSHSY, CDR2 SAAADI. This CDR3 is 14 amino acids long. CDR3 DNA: TGCGCCAGCAGTGACATCGCAACTAATGAAAAACTGTTTTTT. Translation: CASSDIATNEKLFF.

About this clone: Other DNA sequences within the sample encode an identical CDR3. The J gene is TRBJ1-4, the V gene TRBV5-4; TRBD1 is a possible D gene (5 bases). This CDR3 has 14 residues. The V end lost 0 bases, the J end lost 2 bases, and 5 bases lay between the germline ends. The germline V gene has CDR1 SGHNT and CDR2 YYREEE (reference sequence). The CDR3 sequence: CASSLGGTNEKLFF. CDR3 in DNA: TGTGCCAGCAGCTTGGGGGGCACTAATGAAAAACTGTTTTTT.

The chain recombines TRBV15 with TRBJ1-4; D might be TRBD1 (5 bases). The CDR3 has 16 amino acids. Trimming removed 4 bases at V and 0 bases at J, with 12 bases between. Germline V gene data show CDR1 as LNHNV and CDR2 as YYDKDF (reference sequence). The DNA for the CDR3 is TGTGCCACCAGCATAGGATCGACAGCAACTAATGAAAAACTGTTTTTT. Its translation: CATSIGSTATNEKLFF.

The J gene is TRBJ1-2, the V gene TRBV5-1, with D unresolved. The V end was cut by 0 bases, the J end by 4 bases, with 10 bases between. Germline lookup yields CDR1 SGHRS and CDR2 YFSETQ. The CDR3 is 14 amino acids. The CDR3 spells CASSLDGQTYGYTF. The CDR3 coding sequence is TGCGCCAGCAGCTTGGATGGGCAGACCTATGGCTACACCTTC.

This CDR3 reads CASSRTSGGPTSLYNEQFF. CDR3 bases: TGTGCCAGCAGCCGGACTAGCGGGGGCCCCACATCCCTTTACAATGAGCAGTTCTTC. The chain is built from TRBV11-2 and TRBJ2-1, with 13 bases identical to TRBD2. J gave up 4 bases and V 5 bases, and 14 bases lay outside the gene matches. This CDR3 has 19 residues. From germline, CDR1 is SGHAT and CDR2 FQNNGV.

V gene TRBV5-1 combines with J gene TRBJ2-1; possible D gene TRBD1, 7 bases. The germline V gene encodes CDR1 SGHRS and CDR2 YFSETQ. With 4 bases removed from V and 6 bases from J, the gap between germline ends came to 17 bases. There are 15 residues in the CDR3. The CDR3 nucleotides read TGCGCCAGCAGCGCCCAGGGGGGCTTGCTCAATGAGCAGTTCTTC. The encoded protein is CASSAQGGLLNEQFF.

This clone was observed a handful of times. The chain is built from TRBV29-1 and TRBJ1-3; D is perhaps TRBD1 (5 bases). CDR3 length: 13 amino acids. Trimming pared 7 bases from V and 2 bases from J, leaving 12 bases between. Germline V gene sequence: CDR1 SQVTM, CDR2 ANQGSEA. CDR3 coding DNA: TGCAGCGCCGCAGACAGAACTGGAAACACCATATATTTT. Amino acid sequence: CSAADRTGNTIYF.

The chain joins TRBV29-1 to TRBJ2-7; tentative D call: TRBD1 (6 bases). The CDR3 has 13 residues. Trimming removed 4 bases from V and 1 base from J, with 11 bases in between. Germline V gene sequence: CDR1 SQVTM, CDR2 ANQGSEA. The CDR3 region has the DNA TGCAGCGTTGCCCGAGGGACATCCTACGAGCAGTACTTC. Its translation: CSVARGTSYEQYF.

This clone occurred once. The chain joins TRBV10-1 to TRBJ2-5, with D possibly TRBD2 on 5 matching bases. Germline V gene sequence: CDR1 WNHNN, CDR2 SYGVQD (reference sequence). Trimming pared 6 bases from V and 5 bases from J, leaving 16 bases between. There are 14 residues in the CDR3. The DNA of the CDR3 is TGCGCCAGCAGCGCCGGGTCCTCGGGGGAGACCCAGTACTTC. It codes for CASSAGSSGETQYF.

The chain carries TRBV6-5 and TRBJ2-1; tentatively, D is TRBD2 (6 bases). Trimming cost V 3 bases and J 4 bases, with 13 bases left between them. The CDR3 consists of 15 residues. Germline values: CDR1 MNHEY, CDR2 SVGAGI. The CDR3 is CASSYGGAIYNEQFF. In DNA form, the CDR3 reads TGTGCCAGCAGTTATGGCGGGGCCATATACAATGAGCAGTTCTTC.

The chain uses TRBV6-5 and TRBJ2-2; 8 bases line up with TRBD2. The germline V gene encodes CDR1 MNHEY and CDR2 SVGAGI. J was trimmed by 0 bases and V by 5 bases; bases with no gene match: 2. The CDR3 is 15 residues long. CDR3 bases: TGTGCCAGCAGTCGGGGGGGCTCGAACACCGGGGAGCTGTTTTTT. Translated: CASSRGGSNTGELFF.

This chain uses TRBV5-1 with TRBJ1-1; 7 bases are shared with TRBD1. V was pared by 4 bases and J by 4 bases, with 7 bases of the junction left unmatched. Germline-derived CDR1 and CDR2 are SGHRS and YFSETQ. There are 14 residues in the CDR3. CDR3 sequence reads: CASSLRQGGTEAFF. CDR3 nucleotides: TGCGCCAGCAGCCTAAGACAGGGAGGCACTGAAGCTTTCTTT.

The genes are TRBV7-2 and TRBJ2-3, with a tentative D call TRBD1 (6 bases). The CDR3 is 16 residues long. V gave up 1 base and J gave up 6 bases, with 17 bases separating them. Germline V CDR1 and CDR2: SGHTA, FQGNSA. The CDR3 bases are TGTGCCAGCAGCTTAGGGGGTGTGGGGGCGAGGGATACGCAGTATTTT. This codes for CASSLGGVGARDTQYF.

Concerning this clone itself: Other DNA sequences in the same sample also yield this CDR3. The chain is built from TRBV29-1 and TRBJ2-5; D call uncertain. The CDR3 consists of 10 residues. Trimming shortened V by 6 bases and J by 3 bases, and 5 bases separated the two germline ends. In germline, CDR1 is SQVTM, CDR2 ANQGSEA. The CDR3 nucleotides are TGCAGCGTCGCGGAAGAGACCCAGTACTTC. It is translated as CSVAEETQYF.